This is a list of T cell receptor beta chains from one sample in a study of early T cells in non-severe SARS-CoV-2 infection. TCRdb re-called the 5' RACE reads through MiXCR, storing one row per CDR3 protein. Among around 29,000 distinct CDR3 sequences listed, 5.7% were seen once. Specimen: whole blood. The receptors stem from an adult who was a healthcare worker with PCR-confirmed SARS-CoV-2 infection or an uninfected control (not recorded which). Both conserved end residues are part of each CDR3. The D gene is left open where the match is weak. Where a row states a size, it is once, few, many or the class of an expanded clone; other rows omit it.

V gene	J gene	D gene	clone size	CDR3 protein	CDR3 DNA
TRBV7-2	TRBJ1-5	.	many	CASSRKSGGEPQHF	TGTGCCAGCAGCCGCAAGTCGGGGGGCGAGCCCCAGCATTTT
TRBV6-1	TRBJ2-7	.	few	CASSETVPYEQYF	TGTGCCAGCAGTGAAACTGTCCCCTACGAGCAGTACTTC
TRBV7-6	TRBJ2-3	.	many	CASSFEGGTDTQYF	TGTGCCAGCAGCTTTGAGGGGGGGACAGATACGCAGTATTTT
TRBV10-2	TRBJ1-4	.	many	CASSGRGEGMDEKLFF	TGCGCCAGCAGTGGACGTGGGGAGGGGATGGATGAAAAACTGTTTTTT
TRBV9	TRBJ2-3	TRBD2	many	CASSTSGGASTDTQYF	TGTGCCAGCAGCACCAGCGGGGGGGCAAGCACAGATACGCAGTATTTT
TRBV12-3/TRBV12-4	TRBJ1-2	.	many	CASSYTWDYGYTF	TGTGCCAGCAGTTACACATGGGACTATGGCTACACCTTC
TRBV29-1	TRBJ1-4	.	many	CSALQGEKLFF	TGCAGCGCATTACAGGGAGAAAAACTGTTTTTT
TRBV18	TRBJ1-2	.	many	CASSPIGLDGYTF	TGTGCCAGCTCACCAATCGGGTTAGATGGCTACACCTTC
TRBV5-6	TRBJ2-1	.	many	CASSLDPGLSYNEQFF	TGTGCCAGCAGCTTGGATCCGGGCCTCTCCTACAATGAGCAGTTCTTC
TRBV19	TRBJ2-2	TRBD1	.	CASTVGQGNTGELFF	TGTGCCAGTACGGTAGGACAGGGGAACACCGGGGAGCTGTTTTTT
TRBV5-1	TRBJ2-3	.	many	CASSLESTDTQYF	TGCGCCAGCAGCCTTGAAAGCACAGATACGCAGTATTTT
TRBV7-9	TRBJ1-6	.	many	CASSENRDPLHF	TGTGCCAGCAGCGAAAACAGGGATCCCCTCCACTTT
TRBV7-6	TRBJ1-1	TRBD1	many	CASSARQGSDTEAFF	TGTGCCAGCAGCGCTCGACAGGGCAGTGACACTGAAGCTTTCTTT
TRBV7-2	TRBJ1-4	TRBD1	few	CASSAQGAYTGKLFF	TGTGCCAGCAGCGCACAGGGGGCTTATACCGGAAAACTGTTTTTT
TRBV12-3/TRBV12-4	TRBJ2-1	TRBD2	many	CASSLGTSVYNEQFF	TGTGCCAGCAGTTTAGGGACTAGCGTTTACAATGAGCAGTTCTTC
TRBV6-6	TRBJ2-3	.	many	CASSYYLDTQYF	TGTGCCAGCAGTTACTACTTAGATACGCAGTATTTT
TRBV11-2	TRBJ2-3	TRBD2	many	CASSLWEAGVVDTQYF	TGTGCCAGCAGCTTATGGGAAGCGGGGGTTGTAGATACGCAGTATTTT
TRBV18	TRBJ2-3	.	.	CASSPTHSTDTQYF	TGTGCCAGCTCACCAACACATAGCACAGATACGCAGTATTTT
TRBV20-1	TRBJ2-2	.	many	CSARDLKGPYTGELFF	TGCAGTGCTAGAGATTTGAAGGGGCCTTACACCGGGGAGCTGTTTTTT
TRBV20-1	TRBJ2-7	TRBD1	many	CSAWDRGTYEQYF	TGCAGTGCTTGGGACAGGGGGACCTACGAGCAGTACTTC
TRBV5-1	TRBJ2-3	TRBD1	many	CASSLIQGTDTQYF	TGCGCCAGCAGCTTAATACAGGGGACAGATACGCAGTATTTT
TRBV6-2/TRBV6-3	TRBJ1-4	.	few	CASRTGGEKLFF	TGTGCCAGCAGAACCGGTGGTGAAAAACTGTTTTTT
TRBV5-4	TRBJ2-7	.	many	CASSLNRRADEQYF	TGTGCCAGCAGCTTGAACCGCAGGGCTGACGAGCAGTACTTC
TRBV6-2/TRBV6-3	TRBJ2-6	TRBD1	many	CASTNGQGSGANVLTF	TGTGCCAGCACCAATGGACAGGGGAGCGGGGCCAACGTCCTGACTTTC
TRBV29-1	TRBJ1-4	TRBD1	many	CSVLTGGGEKLFF	TGCAGCGTTCTGACAGGGGGCGGTGAAAAACTGTTTTTT
TRBV5-4	TRBJ1-5	.	many	CASSLELDQPQHF	TGTGCCAGCAGCTTGGAACTTGATCAGCCCCAGCATTTT
TRBV7-3	TRBJ2-3	.	few	CASSLGGTYTDTQYF	TGTGCCAGCAGCTTAGGAGGGACCTACACAGATACGCAGTATTTT
TRBV7-6	TRBJ2-7	TRBD1	many	CASSPIDRAYEQYF	TGTGCCAGCAGCCCGATCGACAGGGCCTACGAGCAGTACTTC
TRBV4-3	TRBJ2-1	.	few	CASSQEKLRYNEQFF	TGCGCCAGCAGCCAAGAAAAACTTCGGTACAATGAGCAGTTCTTC
TRBV6-2/TRBV6-3	TRBJ2-1	TRBD1	many	CASSPRSDRGNEQFF	TGTGCCAGCAGTCCTCGGTCGGACAGGGGCAATGAGCAGTTCTTC
TRBV6-2/TRBV6-3	TRBJ1-2	TRBD1	few	CASSYSGGAGYGYTF	TGTGCCAGCAGTTACTCAGGGGGCGCTGGCTATGGCTACACCTTC
TRBV6-2/TRBV6-3	TRBJ2-3	TRBD2	few	CASSYSGGDWRATDTQYF	TGTGCCAGCAGTTACAGCGGGGGCGATTGGCGGGCCACAGATACGCAGTATTTT
TRBV24-1	TRBJ2-1	.	many	CATSDFESTGHPGYNEQFF	TGTGCCACCAGTGATTTTGAGAGCACAGGCCATCCCGGATACAATGAGCAGTTCTTC
TRBV20-1	TRBJ1-5	.	medium-sized	CSASSGTNQPQHF	TGCAGTGCTAGTTCTGGGACCAATCAGCCCCAGCATTTT
TRBV20-1	TRBJ2-3	.	few	CSARDGANRDTQYF	TGCAGTGCTAGAGATGGAGCCAATAGGGATACGCAGTATTTT
TRBV29-1	TRBJ2-7	.	many	CSVGTSYEQYF	TGCAGCGTTGGGACTTCCTACGAGCAGTACTTC
TRBV6-5	TRBJ2-3	TRBD2	.	CASRRAGASTDTQYF	TGTGCCAGCAGGAGAGCGGGGGCAAGCACAGATACGCAGTATTTT
TRBV7-8	TRBJ2-3	.	many	CASSLAWGDTQYF	TGTGCCAGCAGCTTAGCGTGGGGAGATACGCAGTATTTT
TRBV7-9	TRBJ1-2	TRBD1	many	CASSLADRVNGYTF	TGTGCCAGCAGCTTAGCGGACAGGGTGAATGGCTACACCTTC
TRBV28	TRBJ1-1	.	.	CASSLKVQGEAFF	TGTGCCAGCAGTTTAAAAGTGCAGGGGGAAGCTTTCTTT
TRBV24-1	TRBJ2-7	.	.	CALAAQDYEQYF	TGTGCCCTTGCCGCCCAGGACTACGAGCAGTACTTC
TRBV4-3	TRBJ1-2	.	medium-sized	CASSQVIGSGLSNYGYTF	TGCGCCAGCAGCCAAGTTATTGGGTCGGGACTTTCGAACTATGGCTACACCTTC
TRBV4-3	TRBJ1-1	.	many	CASTSSIPGGAGNTEAFF	TGCGCCAGCACCAGCTCGATCCCGGGGGGGGCAGGGAACACTGAAGCTTTCTTT
TRBV20-1	TRBJ1-4	.	many	CSARDRRRANEKLFF	TGCAGTGCTAGAGATCGGAGAAGAGCTAATGAAAAACTGTTTTTT
TRBV6-5	TRBJ1-1	.	many	CASSPHTGITEAFF	TGTGCCAGCAGTCCCCATACTGGGATCACTGAAGCTTTCTTT
TRBV20-1	TRBJ2-2	TRBD2	many	CSANVAGTSDTGELFF	TGCAGTGCTAACGTTGCCGGGACTAGCGACACCGGGGAGCTGTTTTTT
TRBV7-9	TRBJ2-7	.	many	CASSLTIGVRNEQYF	TGTGCCAGCAGCTTAACAATCGGGGTTCGGAACGAGCAGTACTTC
TRBV19	TRBJ1-5	.	many	CATAGSGNQPQHF	TGTGCCACTGCGGGGTCCGGCAATCAGCCCCAGCATTTT